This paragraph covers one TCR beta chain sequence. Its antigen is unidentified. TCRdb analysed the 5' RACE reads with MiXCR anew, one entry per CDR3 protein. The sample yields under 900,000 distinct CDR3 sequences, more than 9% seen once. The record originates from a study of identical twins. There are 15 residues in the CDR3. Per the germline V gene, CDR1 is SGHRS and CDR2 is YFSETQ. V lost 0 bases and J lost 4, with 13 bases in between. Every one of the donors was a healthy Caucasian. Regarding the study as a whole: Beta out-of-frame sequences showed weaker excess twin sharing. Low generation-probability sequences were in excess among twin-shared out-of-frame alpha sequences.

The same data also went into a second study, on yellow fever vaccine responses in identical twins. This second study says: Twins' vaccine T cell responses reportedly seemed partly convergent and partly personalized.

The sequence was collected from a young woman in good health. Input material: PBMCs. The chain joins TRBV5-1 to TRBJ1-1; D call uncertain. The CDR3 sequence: CASSLASTRTTEAFF. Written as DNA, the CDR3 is TGCGCCAGCAGCTTGGCATCCACCCGGACCACTGAAGCTTTCTTT.